These 8 T cell receptor beta chains share one sample of origin, sequenced in a study of shared clonotypes between healthy human individuals. Sequencing was performed with immunoSEQ multiplex PCR; in TCRdb, only in-frame clones are kept and a portion is missing. The sample shows about 2.4 million clones, roughly 93% of them seen only once. The material sequenced was naive CD4+ T cells from PBMCs. Stated subset: CD45RA+ positively selected. These receptors came from a young man in good health. Some clones in this sample may be carry-over from other donors' samples.

The chain uses TRBV14 and TRBJ2-7; 11 nucleotides match TRBD1. J was trimmed by 6 bases and V by 4 bases; bases with no gene match: 17. The CDR3 loop spans 18 amino acids. Germline values: CDR1 SGHDN, CDR2 FVKESK. CDR3 region: CASSPLLGADRGRAEQYF. CDR3 sequence (DNA): TGTGCCAGCAGCCCCTTGCTTGGGGCGGACAGGGGGCGGGCCGAGCAGTACTTC.

V usage is TRBV7-2 and J usage is TRBJ2-7; 7 nucleotides agree with TRBD2. Germline V lookup: CDR1 SGHTA, CDR2 FQGNSA. This CDR3 comprises 13 residues. V shed 4 bases and J 4 bases; nucleotides not matched to a gene: 4. The CDR3 loop is CASSSTSAYEQYF. CDR3 nucleotides: TGTGCCAGCAGCTCCACTAGCGCGTACGAGCAGTACTTC.

The chain links TRBV18 to TRBJ2-1; 12 bases line up with TRBD1. The CDR3 runs to 15 residues. The ends lost 4 bases at V and 6 bases at J; junction bases unmatched: 4. From germline, CDR1 is KGHSH and CDR2 LQKENI. CDR3 in amino acids: CASSLGTGGFNEQFF. The CDR3 nucleotides read TGTGCCAGCTCACTCGGGACAGGGGGCTTCAATGAGCAGTTCTTC. Full variable domain (missing parts from reference TRBV18 and TRBJ2-1): NAGVMQNPRHLVRRRGQEARLRCSPMKGHSHVYWYRQLPEEGLKFMVYLQKENIIDESGMPKERFSAEFPKEGPSILRIQQVVRGDSAAYFCASSLGTGGFNEQFFGPGTRLTVL.

The chain uses TRBV7-2 and TRBJ2-1; 10 positions match TRBD2. This CDR3 is 15 amino acids long. CDR1 is SGHTA and CDR2 is FQGNSA in the germline V gene. After removal of 1 base from V and 6 bases from J, the junction contained 3 bases not matched to a gene. This CDR3 reads CASSLEAGGTNEQFF. CDR3 nucleotides: TGTGCCAGCAGCTTAGAAGCGGGAGGGACCAATGAGCAGTTCTTC.

CDR3: CAWTGDSSYEQYF. The CDR3 region has the DNA TGTGCCTGGACCGGGGACAGCTCCTACGAGCAGTACTTC. The chain joins TRBV30 to TRBJ2-7, with 7 positions matching TRBD1. V shed 4 bases, J shed 0 bases, and the junction held 3 bases outside the gene matches. CDR3 size: 13 residues. CDR1 is GTSNPN, CDR2 SVGIG, per germline (reference sequence).

CDR3 bases: TGTGCCAGCAGCTTAGACGGGGGGAAAAACATTCAGTACTTC. It specifies CASSLDGGKNIQYF. J is TRBJ2-4 and V is TRBV7-8; TRBD2 matches at 7 bases. V shed 1 base, J shed 4 bases, and the junction held 1 base outside the gene matches. This CDR3 region has 14 residues. The germline V gene has CDR1 SGHVS and CDR2 FQNEAQ.

The chain recombines TRBV5-4 with TRBJ2-1, with TRBD2 as a possible D gene (5 bases). The CDR3 consists of 17 residues. The V gene's germline CDR1 is SGHNT and CDR2 YYREEE (reference sequence). V was cut by 0 bases and J by 5 bases, with 18 bases left in between. The DNA for the CDR3 is TGTGCCAGCAGCTTGGCCTTGACGAGGGAGACAAACAATGAGCAGTTCTTC. It translates to CASSLALTRETNNEQFF.

This chain links TRBV7-7 with TRBJ2-1; tentatively, D is TRBD1 (5 bases). The V gene lost 1 base and the J gene lost 2 bases, with 9 bases spanning the gap. The CDR3 runs to 15 residues. Germline CDR1 SSHAT, CDR2 FNYEAQ (reference sequence). CDR3 nucleotides: TGTGCCAGCAGCTTAGAAGGGGCGACCTACAATGAGCAGTTCTTC. Translation: CASSLEGATYNEQFF. Filled out from reference TRBV7-7 and TRBJ2-1, the complete variable domain reads GAGVSQSPRYKVTKRGQDVTLRCDPISSHATLYWYQQALGQGPEFLTYFNYEAQPDKSGLPSDRFSAERPEGSISTLTIQRTEQRDSAMYRCASSLEGATYNEQFFGPGTRLTVL.